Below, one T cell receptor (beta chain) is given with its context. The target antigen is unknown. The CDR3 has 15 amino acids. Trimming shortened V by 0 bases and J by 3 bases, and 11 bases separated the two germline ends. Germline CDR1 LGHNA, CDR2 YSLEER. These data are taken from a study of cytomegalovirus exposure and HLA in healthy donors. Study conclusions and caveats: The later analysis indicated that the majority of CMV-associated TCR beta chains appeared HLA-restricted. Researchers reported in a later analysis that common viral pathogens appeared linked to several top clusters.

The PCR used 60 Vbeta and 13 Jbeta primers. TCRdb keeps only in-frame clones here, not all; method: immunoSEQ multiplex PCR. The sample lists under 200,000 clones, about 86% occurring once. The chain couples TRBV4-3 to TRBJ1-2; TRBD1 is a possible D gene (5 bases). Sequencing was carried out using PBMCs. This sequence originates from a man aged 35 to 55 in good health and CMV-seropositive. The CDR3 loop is CASSQDPDRHYGYTF. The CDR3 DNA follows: TGCGCCAGCAGCCAAGATCCCGACAGACACTATGGCTACACCTTC.